This TCR beta chain comes out of a study of cytotoxic CD8 clonotypes in ibrutinib-treated CLL. Turning to the study itself: The group held some 11 relapsed/refractory and about 15 treatment-naive patients, with 17 IGHV unmutated. Samples showed on average approximately 270,000 productive templates and tens of thousands of productive rearrangements. Study-level findings and limits: Sample timing was unmatched between remission and later-progressing patients; lymph nodes unstudied. Rising at ibrutinib response, clonality subsequently fell back toward baseline at progression.

Turning to this clone: What it recognizes is unknown.

Sequenced by immunoSEQ multiplex PCR; TCRdb stores in-frame clones only, minus some. The table has roughly 42,000 clones, 50% to 80% seen once. Germline loops: CDR1 SGDLS, CDR2 YYNGEE. V lost 0 bases, J lost 4 bases, and 12 bases stayed unmatched. The CDR3 length is 18 residues. The chain links TRBV9 to TRBJ2-5; 10 bases line up with TRBD2. Source: PBMCs, taken after 24 months of ibrutinib treatment. The sequence was obtained from a human donor with chronic lymphocytic leukemia. CDR3 sequence: CASSVGSTSGAWGETQYF. The DNA of the CDR3 is TGTGCCAGCAGCGTAGGATCAACTAGCGGGGCCTGGGGAGAGACCCAGTACTTC.